The T cell receptor beta chain under discussion was sequenced for a study of blood T cell repertoires in COVID-19. In the study overall: Sites across the United States, Italy and Spain contributed samples from acute and convalescent COVID-19. From T cells, B-cell-depleted T cells, or PBMCs came the material, which was cDNA or gDNA.

This CDR3 comprises 13 residues. CDR1 SGHVS and CDR2 FNYEAQ come from the germline V gene. The germline V and J ends were trimmed by 1 base and 7 bases, with 8 bases remaining between them. In the original analysis: Counts of nucleated cells, estimated from reference gene primer amplification, were obtained. Clones were read by immunoSEQ multiplex PCR, and TCRdb kept only the in-frame ones, dropping some. D and trimming were read from the DNA, whereas the V and J calls and clone size are those reported in that table. The sample contains around 180,000 clones, 86% of which appear only once. Assignments of participants to cohorts depended upon their own reported clinical history.

The chain links TRBV7-6 to TRBJ1-5; no clear D gene. The TCR was taken from a woman aged 30 to 39 who had recovered from COVID-19. Sequencing used PBMCs or T cells enriched from blood (not recorded which). The CDR3 bases are TGTGCCAGCAGCTTAGAGAGGGTGCAGCCCCAGCATTTT. Encoded protein: CASSLERVQPQHF. The full variable domain, rest sourced from reference TRBV7-6 and TRBJ1-5, is GAGVSQSPRYKVTKRGQDVALRCDPISGHVSLYWYRQALGQGPEFLTYFNYEAQQDKSGLPNDRFSAERPEGSISTLTIQRTEQRDSAMYRCASSLERVQPQHFGDGTRLSIL.